This T cell receptor (beta chain) came from a study of OX40 agonist ivuxolimab in advanced cancers. General observations from the study: At 0.1 to 3.0 mg/kg, CD4+ and CD8+ blood T cells expanded clonally by week 6.

With autoimmune disease history or systemic immunosuppression, patients were excluded. Of note for this clone: Its antigen is undetermined.

Using immunoSEQ multiplex PCR, the repertoire was profiled, and TCRdb retains in-frame clones only, with some absent. The data show over 15,000 clones, roughly 72% seen once. Between the trimmed V and J ends, which lost 0 bases and 7 bases, there was a span of 18 bases. The CDR3 loop spans 16 amino acids. From germline, CDR1 is SGDLS and CDR2 YYNGEE. The sequence came from an adult with an advanced solid tumor such as melanoma, head and neck, liver or kidney cancer. V gene TRBV9 combines with J gene TRBJ2-3; D perhaps matches TRBD1 (6 bases). The specimen was CD4+ or CD8+ T cells sorted from blood, collected in a trial of the OX40 agonist ivuxolimab. The CDR3 region has the DNA TGTGCCAGCAGCGTAGACTTCCAGGACAGACTCTATACGCAGTATTTT. Its translation: CASSVDFQDRLYTQYF.